This T cell receptor (beta chain) was captured in a study of post-analysis software for immune sequencing data. Turning to this clonotype: Its antigen remains unidentified.

Trimming removed 0 bases from V and 4 bases from J, with 12 bases in between. The CDR3 runs to 15 residues. Germline V gene sequence: CDR1 MNHEY, CDR2 SVGAGI. Prepared TCR beta cDNA libraries contained unique molecular identifiers. Input of roughly 0.9 to 11 million T cells yielded roughly 530,000 cDNA molecules. One entry per CDR3 protein, called by TCRdb with MiXCR from the PCR reads. The sample consists of fewer than 850,000 distinct CDR3 sequences, 35% to 55% of them appearing once. Study outcomes and limitations: Samples from a shared batch, those prepared together, strongly co-clustered by F measure. Included in a set of several TRBV segments more frequent in patients than controls were TRBV5-6, TRBV5-1 and TRBV20-1. Multiple sclerosis patients had significantly lower normalized Chao1 diversity than controls.

What was sequenced was blood. The rearrangement uses TRBV6-5 and TRBJ1-2; perhaps TRBD1 as D (5 bases). This receptor was obtained from a girl between 5 and 17 years old with multiple sclerosis. CDR3 residues: CASSYSEPGGYGYTF. CDR3 DNA: TGTGCCAGCAGTTACTCGGAACCTGGGGGCTATGGCTACACCTTC.